The present T cell receptor (beta chain) was sequenced within a study of cytomegalovirus exposure and HLA in healthy donors. General study results and limits: For most TCR beta V segments, an earlier analysis put the productive rate at about 87% or about 30% of the time.

Germline loops: CDR1 LNHDA, CDR2 SQIVND (reference sequence). CDR3 length: 15 residues. The trim removed 1 base at V and 6 bases at J, leaving 2 bases unmatched. PCR primers comprised 60 Vbeta and 13 Jbeta primers. Method: immunoSEQ multiplex PCR; TCRdb's copy keeps in-frame clones and lacks some. The sample lists 90,000 to 140,000 clones, around 76% occurring once. In the case of this clone: As yet, its antigen is unknown.

The clonotype was recovered from a man aged 35 to 55 in good health and CMV-seropositive. Specimen: PBMCs. This chain joins TRBV19 and TRBJ2-2; 10 nucleotides line up with TRBD1. CDR3 nucleotide sequence: TGTGCCAGTAGTATAGGGACAGGGGGGGCCGGGGAGCTGTTTTTT. As protein: CASSIGTGGAGELFF.